The clone carrying this T cell receptor (beta chain) was counted only a few times. Its antigen is unknown. This sample stems from a study of beta chain features in type 1 diabetes. Study-wide points: Shorter TCRB CDR3s, moderately but significantly so, marked every one of the four CD4+ subsets in Type 1 diabetes patients.

Expressed TCRB transcripts were sequenced because the entire RNA isolate underwent reverse transcription. Clones were sequenced by immunoSEQ multiplex PCR, and TCRdb holds only the in-frame ones, with some missing. The repertoire has about 240,000 clones, around 13% of them found once; the top ten carry about 0.019%. The CDR3 sequence is 13 residues long. With V trimmed by 7 bases and J by 3 bases, 5 bases remained unmatched. The germline CDR1 and CDR2 sequences are SEHNR and FQNEAQ (reference sequence). The TCR sequence derives from a man aged 25-45 years with type 1 diabetes. Sequencing was performed on naive CD4+ T cells from blood. V is TRBV7-9 and J is TRBJ2-5; 7 bases line up with TRBD2. In DNA, the CDR3 is TGTGCCAGCATGTTGGCGGGGGAAGAGACCCAGTACTTC. This codes for CASMLAGEETQYF.